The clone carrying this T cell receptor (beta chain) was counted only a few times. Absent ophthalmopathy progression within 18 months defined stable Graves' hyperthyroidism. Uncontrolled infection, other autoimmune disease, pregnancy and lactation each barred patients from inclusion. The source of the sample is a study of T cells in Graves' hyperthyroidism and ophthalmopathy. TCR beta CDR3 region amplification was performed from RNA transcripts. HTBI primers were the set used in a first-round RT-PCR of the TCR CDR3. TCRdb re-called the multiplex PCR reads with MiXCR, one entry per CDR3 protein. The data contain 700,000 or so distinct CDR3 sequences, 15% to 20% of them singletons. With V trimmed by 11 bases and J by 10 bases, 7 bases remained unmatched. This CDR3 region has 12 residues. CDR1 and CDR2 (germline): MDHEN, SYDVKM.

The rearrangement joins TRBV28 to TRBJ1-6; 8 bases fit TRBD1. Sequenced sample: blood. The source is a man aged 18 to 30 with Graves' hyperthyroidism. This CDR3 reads CAATGANSPLHF. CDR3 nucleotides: TGTGCCGCGACAGGGGCGAACTCACCCCTCCACTTT.